These 16 T cell receptor beta chains share one sample of origin, sequenced in a study of vaccination and CD4 T cells after COVID-19. CD4+ T cells that had been cultured provided DNA sequenced with the Oncomine TCR Beta short-read assay. CD4+ T cells were cultured, and genomic DNA was extracted from them. One entry per CDR3 protein results from TCRdb running MiXCR on the PCR reads. In the table there are some 11,000 distinct CDR3 sequences, 30% to 50% of which are singletons. Treatment in this sample: approximately nine-day PBMC culture with coronavirus spike peptide pools or control peptides (ViraFEST assay). Harvesting of the unexposed donor's CD4+ T cells predated the COVID-19 pandemic (2011-2018). These TCRs' antigens remain unknown. The source material was CD4+ T cells from blood, cultured in vitro. The source is a human donor in good health.

This clonotype was detected only a few times. The chain couples TRBV5-1 to TRBJ2-5, with 8 bases aligning to TRBD2. CDR1 is SGHRS, CDR2 YFSETQ, per germline. This CDR3 spans 16 amino acids. V lost 4 bases and J lost 0; bases outside the gene matches: 8. In nucleotides, the CDR3 is TGCGCCAGCAGCCCTGGAGGGGGACTAGACCAAGAGACCCAGTACTTC. This translates into CASSPGGGLDQETQYF.

CDR3 region: CAISPERVSSETQYF. CDR3 in DNA: TGTGCCATCAGTCCGGAAAGGGTCAGTAGTGAGACCCAGTACTTC. The rearrangement links TRBV10-3 to TRBJ2-5; D is uncertain. The CDR3 length is 15 residues. V lost 5 bases and J 5 bases, leaving 18 bases between the germline ends. Germline CDR1 and CDR2: ENHRY and SYGVKD.

This clonotype was seen more than once but under ten times. CDR3 residues: CASSQDPGPYNEQFF. CDR3 in DNA: TGTGCCAGCAGCCAAGATCCCGGGCCATACAATGAGCAGTTCTTC. This chain connects TRBV4-2 to TRBJ2-1; D is unresolved. The CDR3 has 15 residues. Germline values: CDR1 LGHNA, CDR2 YNFKEQ. Trimming shortened V by 0 bases and J by 4 bases, and 10 bases separated the two germline ends.

The chain uses TRBV7-9 and TRBJ2-1, with D uncertain. Germline V gives CDR1 SEHNR, CDR2 FQNEAQ (reference sequence). Trimming cost V 1 base and J 4 bases, with 8 bases left between them. The CDR3 sequence is 14 residues long. CDR3 amino acids: CASSLESRYNEQFF. CDR3 sequence (DNA): TGTGCCAGCAGCTTAGAGTCGAGATACAATGAGCAGTTCTTC.

This chain joins TRBV6-1 and TRBJ1-2, with TRBD1 identical over 7 bases. The V and J ends lost 10 bases and 6 bases, in that order; junction bases with no gene match: 8. Germline V gene data show CDR1 as MNHNS and CDR2 as SASEGT. The CDR3 runs to 12 residues. The CDR3 region has the DNA TGTGCCACGCTACAGGGGATTGATGGCTACACCTTC. The encoded protein is CATLQGIDGYTF.

This clonotype was counted only a few times. The genes are TRBV20-1 and TRBJ2-1; TRBD2 agrees at 15 bases. V lost 4 bases, J lost 5 bases, and 9 bases stayed unmatched. Germline V CDR1 and CDR2: DFQATT, SNEGSKA (reference sequence). The CDR3 is made up of 17 amino acids. The CDR3 DNA is TGCAGTGCTATGGGGACTAGCGGGAGGAATTCCCACAATGAGCAGTTCTTC. Its translation is CSAMGTSGRNSHNEQFF.

This chain links TRBV5-5 with TRBJ1-6, with 7 bases aligning to TRBD1. The V gene's germline CDR1 is SGHKS and CDR2 YYEKEE (reference sequence). The CDR3 covers 13 residues. Unmatched junction bases numbered 6, after V lost 4 bases and J lost 11 bases. The CDR3 protein is CASSLDRAPPLHF. The CDR3, as DNA: TGTGCCAGCAGCCTAGACAGGGCTCCACCCCTCCACTTT.

A few counts support this clonotype. The chain is built from TRBV6-2 or TRBV6-3 and TRBJ2-7, with 10 bases identical to TRBD2. The V gene end was trimmed by 2 bases and the J gene end by 2 bases; junction bases not matched to a gene: 6. Looked up from germline, CDR1 is MNHEY and CDR2 is SVGEGT. This CDR3 contains 16 residues. The CDR3 here is CASSYQRTSGPYEQYF. CDR3 nucleotides: TGTGCCAGCAGTTACCAACGGACTAGCGGACCCTACGAGCAGTACTTC.

The chain uses TRBV20-1 and TRBJ2-1; no firm D call. The germline V gene encodes CDR1 DFQATT and CDR2 SNEGSKA (reference sequence). The CDR3 consists of 15 residues. The ends were cut back, 6 bases at V and 0 bases at J, with 15 bases in the middle. CDR3 residues: CSAGSTRSSYNEQFF. CDR3 DNA: TGCAGTGCGGGTAGCACAAGGAGCTCCTACAATGAGCAGTTCTTC.

With respect to this clonotype: Compared with germline, one end of the junction differs, possibly owing to a read error. This chain joins TRBV6-2 or TRBV6-3 and TRBJ2-1, with D perhaps matching TRBD2 (6 bases). Germline assignment: CDR1 MNHEY and CDR2 SVGEGT. The CDR3 is 16 amino acids. The CDR3 nucleotides read TGTGCCAGCAGTAACTCAGCGGGCCGCTCCTACAATGAGCAGTTCTTC. It yields the protein CASSNSAGRSYNEQFF.

The chain joins TRBV7-2 to TRBJ2-7; either TRBD1 or TRBD2 may supply D (6 bases each). The CDR3 consists of 17 residues. The V end lost 5 bases, the J end lost 5 bases, and 25 bases lay between the germline ends. The V gene's germline CDR1 is SGHTA and CDR2 FQGNSA. The CDR3 sequence is CASSPDAGLQGRHEQYF. The CDR3 DNA reads TGTGCCAGCAGCCCCGATGCGGGGTTACAGGGTAGACACGAGCAGTACTTC.

This CDR3 reads CASSLLGRNTEAFF. CDR3 DNA sequence: TGTGCCAGCAGCTTATTAGGTAGAAACACTGAAGCTTTCTTT. This sequence joins TRBV7-9 and TRBJ1-1; D gene uncertain. The CDR3 extends over 14 amino acids. Germline CDR1 and CDR2: SEHNR and FQNEAQ (reference sequence). Trimming took off 2 bases at V and 2 bases at J, with 9 bases between the two ends. The entire variable domain, with the rest obtained from reference TRBV7-9 and TRBJ1-1, is as follows: DTGVSQNPRHKITKRGQNVTFRCDPISEHNRLYWYRQTLGQGPEFLTYFQNEAQLEKSRLLSDRFSAERPKGSFSTLEIQRTEQGDSAMYLCASSLLGRNTEAFFGQGTRLTVV.

The chain combines TRBV21-1 with TRBJ2-3; TRBD1, the table's D call, lacks a check against the DNA. TRBV21-1 is a documented pseudogene. CDR3 length: 12 amino acids. The CDR3 DNA is TGTGCCAGAGACCCGGTAAGAGATACGCAGTATTTT. This gives the protein CARDPVRDTQYF.

For this clonotype: One junction end disagrees with the germline gene, perhaps due to a read error. V is TRBV7-7 and J is TRBJ2-3; D gene uncertain. The CDR3 spans 13 residues. Germline V gene lookup returns CDR1 SSHAT and CDR2 FNYEAQ (reference sequence). As DNA, the CDR3 is TGTGCTAGCAGCTATCAATTCACAGATACGCAGTATTTT. It specifies CASSYQFTDTQYF.

This clonotype was counted between two and nine times. CDR3 sequence: CASSQYLTGILGYTF. The CDR3 DNA is TGTGCCAGCAGCCAATACCTTACAGGGATTCTTGGCTACACCTTC. This rearrangement joins TRBV6-2 or TRBV6-3 to TRBJ1-2, with D possibly matching TRBD1 (6 bases). The CDR3 runs to 15 residues. Per germline, CDR1 MNHEY and CDR2 SVGEGT. The germline V and J ends were trimmed by 6 bases and 7 bases, with 21 bases remaining between them.

The table lists this clonotype with a few counts. For the CDR3, the DNA is TGCAGTGCTAGAGATCCCGGTTGGCGGGTTGGTGGAAACACCATATATTTT. Translation: CSARDPGWRVGGNTIYF. The chain has TRBV20-1 and TRBJ1-3; no reliable D call. V was shortened by 0 bases and J by 3 bases, with 18 bases between the two germline ends. The CDR3 consists of 17 residues. The V gene's germline CDR1 is DFQATT and CDR2 SNEGSKA (reference sequence).